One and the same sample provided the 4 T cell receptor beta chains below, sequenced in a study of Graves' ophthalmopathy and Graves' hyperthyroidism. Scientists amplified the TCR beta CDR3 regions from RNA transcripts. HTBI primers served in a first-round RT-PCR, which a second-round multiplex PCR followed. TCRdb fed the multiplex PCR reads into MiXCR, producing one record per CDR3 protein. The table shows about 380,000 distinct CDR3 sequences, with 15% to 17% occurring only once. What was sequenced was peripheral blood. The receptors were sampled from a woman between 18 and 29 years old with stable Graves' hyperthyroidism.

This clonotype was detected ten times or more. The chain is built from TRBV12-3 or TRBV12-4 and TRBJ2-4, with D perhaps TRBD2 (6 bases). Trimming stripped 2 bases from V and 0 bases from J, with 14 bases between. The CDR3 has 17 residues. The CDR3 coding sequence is TGTGCCAGCAGTTTACGGCCGCAGGGACTAGCCAAAAACATTCAGTACTTC. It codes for CASSLRPQGLAKNIQYF.

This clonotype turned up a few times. In DNA, the CDR3 is TGTGCCAGCAGCTTAGATCGGGGGGGCGGTAGGGAGCAGTACTTC. Its protein product is CASSLDRGGGREQYF. The chain carries TRBV11-2 and TRBJ2-7, with 8 bases matching TRBD2. The CDR3 loop spans 15 amino acids. V lost 0 bases, J lost 7 bases, and 8 bases stayed unmatched. Germline V gene data show CDR1 as SGHAT and CDR2 as FQNNGV.

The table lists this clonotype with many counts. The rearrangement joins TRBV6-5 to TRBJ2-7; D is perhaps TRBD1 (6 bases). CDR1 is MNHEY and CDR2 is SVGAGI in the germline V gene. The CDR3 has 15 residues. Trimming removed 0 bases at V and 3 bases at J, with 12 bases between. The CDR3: CASSYSRGLGYEQYF. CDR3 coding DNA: TGTGCCAGCAGTTACTCGAGGGGGTTGGGCTACGAGCAGTACTTC.

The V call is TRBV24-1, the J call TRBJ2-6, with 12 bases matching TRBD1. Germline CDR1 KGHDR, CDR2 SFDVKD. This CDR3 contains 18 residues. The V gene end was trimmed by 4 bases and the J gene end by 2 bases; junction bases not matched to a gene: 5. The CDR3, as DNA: TGTGCCACCAGTGAACCGGGACAGGGGGCGCCTGGGGCCAACGTCCTGACTTTC. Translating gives CATSEPGQGAPGANVLTF.